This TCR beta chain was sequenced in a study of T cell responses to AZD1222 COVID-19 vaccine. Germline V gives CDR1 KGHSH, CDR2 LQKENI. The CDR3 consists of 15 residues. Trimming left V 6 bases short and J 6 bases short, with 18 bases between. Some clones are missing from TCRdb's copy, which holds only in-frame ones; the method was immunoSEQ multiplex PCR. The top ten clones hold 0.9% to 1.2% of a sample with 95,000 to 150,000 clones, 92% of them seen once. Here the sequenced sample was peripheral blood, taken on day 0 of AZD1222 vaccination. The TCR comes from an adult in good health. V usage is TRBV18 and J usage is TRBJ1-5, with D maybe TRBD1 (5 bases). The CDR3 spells CASSVGAPGTQPQHF. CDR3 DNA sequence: TGTGCCAGCTCGGTAGGGGCGCCAGGGACTCAGCCCCAGCATTTT.